Below, one T cell receptor beta chain is given with its context. Its target is unknown. This record belongs to a study of cytomegalovirus exposure and HLA in healthy donors. About the research overall: An earlier analysis found 95 million to 140 million unique TCR beta sequences from 200 million or so T cells. General observations from the study: Beyond CMV serostatus, there was no information to go on about immune exposure.

The CDR3 length is 13 residues. Germline V gene data show CDR1 as SNHLY and CDR2 as FYNNEI. Trimming removed 8 bases at V and 3 bases at J, with 10 bases between. The study ran its PCR with 60 Vbeta and 13 Jbeta primers. Clones were sequenced by immunoSEQ multiplex PCR, and TCRdb holds only the in-frame ones, with some missing. Among 140,000 to 150,000 clones listed, 70% to 80% were seen once. The rearrangement joins TRBV2 to TRBJ1-4; D is undetermined. The sample taken for sequencing was PBMCs. This receptor was identified in a woman aged 60-75 years in good health and CMV-seropositive. For the CDR3, the DNA is TGTGCCAGCCGCCTATCCCCTAATGAAAAACTGTTTTTT. This translates into CASRLSPNEKLFF.